Listed here are 19 T cell receptor beta chains from one sample, sequenced in a study of STAT3 mutations in large granular lymphocyte leukemia. Study conclusions and caveats: Every T-LGLL patient had at least one immunodominant TCRbeta clonotype.

Profiling relied on immunoSEQ multiplex PCR, and the TCRdb table lists in-frame clones only, not all of them. The sample has about 4,600 clones, about 49% seen once. These receptors have no known antigen. The sequenced sample was peripheral blood mononuclear cells. The receptors originated from a man aged 60 to 69 with T-cell large granular lymphocyte leukemia. Some clones in this sample may be carry-over from other donors' samples.

This clone has a handful of counts. V is TRBV18 and J is TRBJ1-5, with 7 bases aligning to TRBD1. From germline, CDR1 is KGHSH and CDR2 LQKENI. The CDR3 loop spans 14 amino acids. V was clipped by 4 bases and J by 3 bases; unmatched bases: 3. CDR3 loop: CASSLGQANQPQHF. The CDR3 nucleotides read TGTGCCAGCTCACTAGGACAGGCCAATCAGCCCCAGCATTTT.

V is TRBV30 and J is TRBJ1-5; D ambiguous. The CDR3 sequence is 15 residues long. V lost 4 bases to trimming and J lost 3 bases, with 16 bases between them. Germline CDR1 is GTSNPN and CDR2 is SVGIG (reference sequence). The CDR3 nucleotides are TGTGCCTGGACCCTAGGATCGGGAGTCAATCAGCCCCAGCATTTT. Translating it yields CAWTLGSGVNQPQHF.

V and J are TRBV18 and TRBJ2-7; D could derive from TRBD1 or TRBD2 (6 bases each). The ends were cut back, 0 bases at V and 0 bases at J, with 18 bases in the middle. The CDR3 covers 18 residues. The germline CDR1 and CDR2 sequences are KGHSH and LQKENI. CDR3 loop: CASSPPPFGGSSSYEQYF. The CDR3 coding sequence is TGTGCCAGCTCACCACCACCATTCGGGGGCTCCAGCTCCTACGAGCAGTACTTC.

This clone was seen only a few times. The rearrangement joins TRBV10-3 to TRBJ1-2, with TRBD1 identical over 7 bases. Germline CDR1 is ENHRY and CDR2 is SYGVKD. This CDR3 spans 12 amino acids. After removal of 2 bases from V and 7 bases from J, the junction contained 1 base not matched to a gene. CDR3 region: CAISEQGGGYTF. CDR3 nucleotides: TGTGCCATCAGTGAGCAGGGGGGTGGCTACACCTTC.

This clone is labeled medium-sized. The chain combines TRBV5-1 with TRBJ1-4, with D hard to call. The CDR3 runs 12 residues. Germline CDR1 and CDR2: SGHRS and YFSETQ. Trimming pared 0 bases from V and 13 bases from J, leaving 10 bases between. The CDR3 coding sequence is TGCGCCAGCAGCTTGGACTACGGAAGACTGTTTTTT. Translation: CASSLDYGRLFF.

The chain carries TRBV5-1 and TRBJ2-3; D might be TRBD1 (5 bases). Trimming took 5 bases from V and 8 from J, leaving 12 bases between them. This CDR3 contains 12 residues. CDR1 and CDR2 from the germline V gene are SGHRS and YFSETQ. CDR3 residues: CASRESRGTQYF. The CDR3 DNA reads TGCGCCAGCAGAGAATCTAGGGGTACGCAGTATTTT.

V is TRBV7-9 and J is TRBJ1-1; D is unresolved. Between the trimmed V and J ends, which lost 2 bases and 5 bases, there was a span of 6 bases. The CDR3 runs 12 residues. In germline, CDR1 is SEHNR, CDR2 FQNEAQ (reference sequence). The DNA for the CDR3 is TGTGCCAGCAGCTTAACGGTAACTGAAGCTTTCTTT. Residues: CASSLTVTEAFF.

This clone has just a few counts. The chain recombines TRBV21-1 with TRBJ2-7; the table calls TRBD2, which could not be checked here. TRBV21-1 is designated a pseudogene. The CDR3 contains 16 residues. The CDR3 spells CASIRSPLAGSYEQYV. As DNA, the CDR3 is TGTGCCAGCATTCGTAGCCCCCTAGCGGGTTCCTACGAGCAGTACGTC.

This clone was seen a few times. The chain couples TRBV30 to TRBJ1-2; D remains ambiguous. The germline V gene has CDR1 GTSNPN and CDR2 SVGIG (reference sequence). V was trimmed by 2 bases and J by 8 bases, leaving 12 bases between them. The CDR3 spans 12 residues. CDR3 protein: CAWSYGLRGYTF. CDR3 nucleotides: TGTGCCTGGAGTTACGGGCTACGGGGCTACACCTTC.

The chain links TRBV29-1 to TRBJ2-7; 9 nucleotides match TRBD1. Germline lookup yields CDR1 SQVTM and CDR2 ANQGSEA. The V gene end was trimmed by 7 bases and the J gene end by 2 bases; junction bases not matched to a gene: 9. CDR3 size: 14 residues. CDR3 region: CSGTGTGKPYEQYF. The CDR3 bases are TGCAGCGGAACCGGGACAGGGAAACCCTACGAGCAGTACTTC.

This rearrangement joins TRBV30 to TRBJ1-4, with a weak D call TRBD1 (5 bases). V was trimmed by 7 bases and J by 5 bases, leaving 11 bases between them. Germline CDR1 GTSNPN, CDR2 SVGIG (reference sequence). The CDR3 has 12 amino acids. The chain's CDR3 is CAYLRGNEKLFF. CDR3 sequence (DNA): TGTGCCTACCTCCGGGGGAATGAAAAACTGTTTTTT.

The genes are TRBV7-9 and TRBJ2-7, with 9 bases identical to TRBD2. After removal of 3 bases from V and 5 bases from J, the junction contained 5 bases not matched to a gene. Per the germline V gene, CDR1 is SEHNR and CDR2 is FQNEAQ (reference sequence). The CDR3 extends over 14 amino acids. CDR3 sequence: CASSLSTSGNEQYV. The DNA for the CDR3 is TGTGCCAGCAGCTTGTCGACTAGCGGTAACGAGCAGTACGTC.

The chain recombines TRBV18 with TRBJ2-6; no clear D. Germline CDR1 reads KGHSH; CDR2 reads LQKENI. The CDR3 is 15 residues long. V dropped 1 base and J dropped 1 base, with 5 bases sitting between them. DNA of the CDR3: TGTGCCAGCTCACCACAGAAATCTGGGGCCAACGTCCTGACTTTC. Amino acid sequence: CASSPQKSGANVLTF. Full variable domain (missing parts from reference TRBV18 and TRBJ2-6): NAGVMQNPRHLVRRRGQEARLRCSPMKGHSHVYWYRQLPEEGLKFMVYLQKENIIDESGMPKERFSAEFPKEGPSILRIQQVVRGDSAAYFCASSPQKSGANVLTFGAGSRLTVL.

This clone was recorded only once. The rearrangement uses TRBV6-6 and TRBJ2-5; the match to TRBD2 covers 9 bases. Germline trimming cut 6 bases from V and 4 bases from J; bases unmatched to any gene: 6. The CDR3 runs 14 residues. Germline assignment: CDR1 MNHNY and CDR2 SVGAGI (reference sequence). The CDR3, as DNA: TGTGCCAGCAGCAGGGGACTAGCCCTAGAGACCCAGTACTTC. Amino acids: CASSRGLALETQYF.

The genes are TRBV10-3 and TRBJ1-1, with 7 bases identical to TRBD1. With V trimmed by 3 bases and J by 11 bases, 6 bases remained unmatched. The CDR3 covers 12 residues. CDR1 and CDR2 from the germline V gene are ENHRY and SYGVKD. DNA of the CDR3: TGTGCCATCAGTGACAGGGGGGCGGTCGCTTTCTTT. As protein: CAISDRGAVAFF.

The V call is TRBV30, the J call TRBJ1-5; the D gene is possibly TRBD1 (5 bases). The V end lost 5 bases, the J end lost 5 bases, and 13 bases lay between the germline ends. Germline CDR1 GTSNPN, CDR2 SVGIG (reference sequence). This CDR3 has 13 residues. This CDR3 is CAWSAGWDQPQHF. The CDR3, as DNA: TGTGCCTGGTCCGCAGGGTGGGATCAGCCCCAGCATTTT.

V and J are TRBV29-1 and TRBJ2-5, with TRBD2 as a possible D gene (6 bases). The CDR3 is 13 residues long. The V end lost 2 bases, the J end lost 1 base, and 8 bases lay between the germline ends. Germline V gives CDR1 SQVTM, CDR2 ANQGSEA. The CDR3 DNA reads TGCAGCGTTGAACCAGCGGGCCAAGAGACCCAGTACTTC. It codes for CSVEPAGQETQYF.

V gene TRBV15 combines with J gene TRBJ1-5; D is uncertain. V was trimmed by 8 bases and J by 6 bases, leaving 14 bases between them. The CDR3 contains 13 residues. Germline-derived CDR1 and CDR2 are LNHNV and YYDKDF (reference sequence). The CDR3 is CATLGGEGQPQHF. The CDR3 DNA is TGTGCCACCCTTGGTGGCGAGGGTCAGCCCCAGCATTTT.

By its share, this clone is medium-sized (0.01 to 0.1%). The genes are TRBV29-1 and TRBJ1-2; D may be TRBD1 (5 bases). This CDR3 is built from 15 residues. V dropped 4 bases and J dropped 0 bases, with 15 bases sitting between them. Per the germline V gene, CDR1 is SQVTM and CDR2 is ANQGSEA. The CDR3 DNA reads as TGCAGCGTTGGGCAGGGAGGCTCAGCTAACTATGGCTACACCTTC. The encoded protein is CSVGQGGSANYGYTF.